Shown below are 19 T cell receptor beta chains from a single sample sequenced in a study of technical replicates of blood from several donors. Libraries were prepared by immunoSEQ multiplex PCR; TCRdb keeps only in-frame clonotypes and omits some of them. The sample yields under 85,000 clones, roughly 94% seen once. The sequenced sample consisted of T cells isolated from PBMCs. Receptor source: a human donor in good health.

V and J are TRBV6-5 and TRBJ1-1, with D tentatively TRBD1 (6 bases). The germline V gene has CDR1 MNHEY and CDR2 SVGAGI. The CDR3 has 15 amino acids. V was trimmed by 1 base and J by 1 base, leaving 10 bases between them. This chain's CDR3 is CASSYFGTPNTEAFF. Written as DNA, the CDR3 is TGTGCCAGCAGTTACTTCGGGACACCGAACACTGAAGCTTTCTTT.

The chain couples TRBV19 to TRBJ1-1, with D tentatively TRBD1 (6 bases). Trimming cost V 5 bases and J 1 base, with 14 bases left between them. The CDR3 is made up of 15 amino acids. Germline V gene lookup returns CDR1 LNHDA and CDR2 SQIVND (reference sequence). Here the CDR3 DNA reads TGTGCCAGTAGTGTGGGGTCAGGGGCGAACACTGAAGCTTTCTTT. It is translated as CASSVGSGANTEAFF.

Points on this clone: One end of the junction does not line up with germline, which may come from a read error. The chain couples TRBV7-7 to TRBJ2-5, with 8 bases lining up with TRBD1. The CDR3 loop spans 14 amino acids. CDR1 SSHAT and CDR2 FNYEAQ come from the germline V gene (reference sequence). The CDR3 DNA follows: TGTGCTAGCAGCTTATCAGGGGGCGCAGAGACCCAGTACTTC. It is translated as CASSLSGGAETQYF.

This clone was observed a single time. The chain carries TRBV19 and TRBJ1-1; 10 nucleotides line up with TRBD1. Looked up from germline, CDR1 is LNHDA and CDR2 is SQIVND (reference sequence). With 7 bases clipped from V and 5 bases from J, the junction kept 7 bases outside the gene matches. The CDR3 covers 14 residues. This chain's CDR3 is CASIDRGRRTEAFF. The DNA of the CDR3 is TGTGCCAGTATTGACAGGGGGCGCCGGACTGAAGCTTTCTTT.

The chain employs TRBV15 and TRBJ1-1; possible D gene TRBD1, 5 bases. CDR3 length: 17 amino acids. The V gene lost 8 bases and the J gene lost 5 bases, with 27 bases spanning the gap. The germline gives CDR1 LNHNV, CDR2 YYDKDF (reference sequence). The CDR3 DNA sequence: TGTGCCACCGGGTTAAGGGCGGGACCGTTAGGTCGTACTGAAGCTTTCTTT. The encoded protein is CATGLRAGPLGRTEAFF.

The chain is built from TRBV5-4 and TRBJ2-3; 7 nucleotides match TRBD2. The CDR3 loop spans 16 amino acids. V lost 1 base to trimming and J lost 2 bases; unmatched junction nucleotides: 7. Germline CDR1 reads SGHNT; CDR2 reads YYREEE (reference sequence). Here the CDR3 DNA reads TGTGCCAGCAGCTTGTTTTTGGCGGGAGTCACAGATACGCAGTATTTT. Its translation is CASSLFLAGVTDTQYF.

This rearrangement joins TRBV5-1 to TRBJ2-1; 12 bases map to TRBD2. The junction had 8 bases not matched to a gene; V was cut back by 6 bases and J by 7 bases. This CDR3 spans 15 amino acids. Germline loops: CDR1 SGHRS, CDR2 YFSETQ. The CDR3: CASTMTSGSRNEQFF. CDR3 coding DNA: TGCGCCAGCACCATGACTAGCGGGAGTCGGAATGAGCAGTTCTTC.

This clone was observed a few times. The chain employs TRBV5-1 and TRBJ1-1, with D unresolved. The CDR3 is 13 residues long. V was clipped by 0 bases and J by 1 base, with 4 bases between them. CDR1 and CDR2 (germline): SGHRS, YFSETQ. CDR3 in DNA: TGCGCCAGCAGCTTGGCGGGGAACACTGAAGCTTTCTTT. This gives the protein CASSLAGNTEAFF.

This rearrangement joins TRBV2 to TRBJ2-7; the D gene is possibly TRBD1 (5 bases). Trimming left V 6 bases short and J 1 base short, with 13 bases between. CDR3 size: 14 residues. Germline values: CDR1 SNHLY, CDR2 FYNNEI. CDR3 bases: TGTGCCAGCAGCCCGACAGCAATGTCCTACGAGCAGTACTTC. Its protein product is CASSPTAMSYEQYF. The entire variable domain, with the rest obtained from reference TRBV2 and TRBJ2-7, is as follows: EPEVTQTPSHQVTQMGQEVILRCVPISNHLYFYWYRQILGQKVEFLVSFYNNEISEKSEIFDDQFSVERPDGSNFTLKIRSTKLEDSAMYFCASSPTAMSYEQYFGPGTRLTVT.

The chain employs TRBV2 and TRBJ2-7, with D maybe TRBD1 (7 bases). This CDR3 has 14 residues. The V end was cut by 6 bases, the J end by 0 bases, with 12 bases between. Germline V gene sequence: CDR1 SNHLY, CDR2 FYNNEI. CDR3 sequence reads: CASRAGGSSYEQYF. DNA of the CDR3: TGTGCCAGCAGGGCAGGGGGGAGCTCCTACGAGCAGTACTTC.

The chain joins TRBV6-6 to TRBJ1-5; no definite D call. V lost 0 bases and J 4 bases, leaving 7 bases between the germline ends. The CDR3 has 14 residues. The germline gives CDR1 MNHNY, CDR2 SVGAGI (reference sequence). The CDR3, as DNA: TGTGCCAGCAGTTACTCGGCCGGGAATCAGCCCCAGCATTTT. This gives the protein CASSYSAGNQPQHF.

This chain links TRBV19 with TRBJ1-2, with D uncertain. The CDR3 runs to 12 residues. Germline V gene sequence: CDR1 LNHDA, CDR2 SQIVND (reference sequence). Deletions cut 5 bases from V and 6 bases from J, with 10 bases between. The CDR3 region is CASSVGAHGYTF. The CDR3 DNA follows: TGTGCCAGTAGTGTTGGAGCCCATGGCTACACCTTC.

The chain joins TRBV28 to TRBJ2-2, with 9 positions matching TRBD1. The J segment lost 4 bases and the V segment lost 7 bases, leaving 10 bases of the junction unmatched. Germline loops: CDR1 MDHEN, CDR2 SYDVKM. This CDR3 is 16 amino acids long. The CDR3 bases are TGTGCCAGCAAACCACAGGGGGCGCGAGGCACCGGGGAGCTGTTTTTT. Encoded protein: CASKPQGARGTGELFF.

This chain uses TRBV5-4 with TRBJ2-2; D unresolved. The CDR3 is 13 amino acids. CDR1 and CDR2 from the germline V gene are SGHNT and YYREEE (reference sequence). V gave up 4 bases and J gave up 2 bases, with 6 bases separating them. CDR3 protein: CASSLPNTGELFF. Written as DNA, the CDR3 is TGTGCCAGCAGCCTTCCTAACACCGGGGAGCTGTTTTTT.

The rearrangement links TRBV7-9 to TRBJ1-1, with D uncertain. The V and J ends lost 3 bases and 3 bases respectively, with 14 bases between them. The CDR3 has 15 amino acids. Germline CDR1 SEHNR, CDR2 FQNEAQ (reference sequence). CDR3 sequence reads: CASSLDWAQDTEAFF. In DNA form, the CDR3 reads TGTGCCAGCAGCTTGGATTGGGCGCAGGACACTGAAGCTTTCTTT.

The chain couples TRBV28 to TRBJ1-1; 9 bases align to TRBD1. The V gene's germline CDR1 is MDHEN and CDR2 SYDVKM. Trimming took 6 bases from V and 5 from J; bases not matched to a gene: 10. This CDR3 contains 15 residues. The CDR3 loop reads CASSSPGQGFTEAFF. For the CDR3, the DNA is TGTGCCAGCAGCTCCCCGGGACAGGGATTTACTGAAGCTTTCTTT.

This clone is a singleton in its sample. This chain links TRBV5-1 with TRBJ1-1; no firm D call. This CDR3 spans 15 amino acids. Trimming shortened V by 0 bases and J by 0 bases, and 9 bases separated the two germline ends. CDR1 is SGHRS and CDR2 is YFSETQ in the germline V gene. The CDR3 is CASSLGAGMNTEAFF. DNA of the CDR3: TGCGCCAGCAGCTTGGGGGCGGGGATGAACACTGAAGCTTTCTTT.

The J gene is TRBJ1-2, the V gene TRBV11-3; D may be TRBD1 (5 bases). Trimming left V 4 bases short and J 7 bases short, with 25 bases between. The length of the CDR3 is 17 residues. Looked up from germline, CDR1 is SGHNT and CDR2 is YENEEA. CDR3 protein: CASSSGGYGATRLGYTF. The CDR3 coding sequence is TGTGCCAGCAGCTCAGGAGGGTACGGGGCAACTCGTCTTGGCTACACCTTC.

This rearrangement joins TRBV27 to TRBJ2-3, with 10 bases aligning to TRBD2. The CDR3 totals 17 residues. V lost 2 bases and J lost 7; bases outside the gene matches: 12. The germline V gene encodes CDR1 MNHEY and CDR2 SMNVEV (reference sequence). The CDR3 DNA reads TGTGCCAGCAGTTTAGGACCGAGCGGGAGGGCCTCAAATACGCAGTATTTT. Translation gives CASSLGPSGRASNTQYF.